The 23 T cell receptor beta chains below come from one sample, sequenced in a study of technical replicates of blood from a few donors. Sequencing used immunoSEQ multiplex PCR; TCRdb keeps in-frame clones, though not all of them. Counted here are tens of thousands of clones, 85% to 95% occurring once; the ten biggest clones make up roughly 0.25%. Input material: T cells isolated from PBMCs. Receptor source: a human donor in good health.

This rearrangement joins TRBV9 to TRBJ2-3; tentative D call: TRBD2 (6 bases). V shed 4 bases and J shed 1 base, with 16 bases lying between them. CDR1 is SGDLS, CDR2 YYNGEE, per germline. The CDR3 totals 16 residues. The DNA for the CDR3 is TGTGCCAGCAGCCCACACGGGGGACGGGGCACAGATACGCAGTATTTT. Its translation is CASSPHGGRGTDTQYF.

This sequence joins TRBV27 and TRBJ2-7, with TRBD1 matching over 9 bases. The germline gives CDR1 MNHEY, CDR2 SMNVEV (reference sequence). This CDR3 spans 17 amino acids. V dropped 8 bases and J dropped 4; count of bases not matched to a gene: 18. CDR3 protein: CASSSPPSGTGSYEQYF. Here the CDR3 DNA reads TGTGCCAGCTCTTCTCCCCCTTCCGGGACAGGGTCGTACGAGCAGTACTTC.

The rearrangement links TRBV6-1 to TRBJ2-5; the match to TRBD2 covers 8 bases. The V and J ends lost 0 bases and 5 bases, in that order; junction bases with no gene match: 5. Germline CDR1 is MNHNS and CDR2 is SASEGT. The CDR3 loop spans 15 amino acids. The CDR3 DNA follows: TGTGCCAGCAGTGAAGCGGGGGGGACTAGGGAGACCCAGTACTTC. This gives the protein CASSEAGGTRETQYF.

The J gene is TRBJ2-6, the V gene TRBV10-1; 8 bases line up with TRBD1. This CDR3 contains 17 residues. V shed 2 bases and J 1 base; nucleotides not matched to a gene: 4. The V gene's germline CDR1 is WNHNN and CDR2 SYGVQD (reference sequence). CDR3 sequence (DNA): TGCGCCAGCAGTGAGGACAGGGGTACTTCTGGGGCCAACGTCCTGACTTTC. This sequence encodes CASSEDRGTSGANVLTF.

The chain carries TRBV13 and TRBJ2-1; D unresolved. Germline V lookup: CDR1 PRHDT, CDR2 FYEKMQ (reference sequence). This CDR3 is 12 amino acids long. Trimming pared 5 bases from V and 2 bases from J, leaving 4 bases between. For the CDR3, the DNA is TGTGCCAGCAGCCCCACCTACAATGAGCAGTTCTTC. This sequence encodes CASSPTYNEQFF.

The chain recombines TRBV4-1 with TRBJ1-2, with D unclear. The length of the CDR3 is 16 residues. The germline gives CDR1 MGHRA, CDR2 YSYEKL. V was cut by 4 bases and J by 0 bases, with 15 bases left in between. This CDR3 is CASSPGQARANYGYTF. The DNA for the CDR3 is TGCGCCAGCAGCCCTGGGCAAGCGAGGGCTAACTATGGCTACACCTTC.

This rearrangement joins TRBV9 to TRBJ2-5, with 10 bases that match TRBD2. V was pared by 2 bases and J by 4 bases, with 14 bases of the junction left unmatched. CDR3 size: 18 residues. CDR1 is SGDLS and CDR2 is YYNGEE in the germline V gene. CDR3 in DNA: TGTGCCAGCAGCGTTAGACTAGCGGGTCTTCAGGGAGGAGAGACCCAGTACTTC. Translation gives CASSVRLAGLQGGETQYF.

The CDR3 DNA reads as TGTGCCAGCCAAGGGGGTCTCAATCAGCCCCAGCATTTT. Protein sequence: CASQGGLNQPQHF. This chain links TRBV27 with TRBJ1-5; maybe TRBD1 (6 bases). The CDR3 totals 13 residues. Germline loops: CDR1 MNHEY, CDR2 SMNVEV (reference sequence). Trimming removed 8 bases at V and 3 bases at J, with 11 bases between.

The J gene is TRBJ1-1, the V gene TRBV5-6; D gene ambiguous. Germline-derived CDR1 and CDR2 are SGHDT and YYEEEE. CDR3 size: 12 residues. V dropped 4 bases and J dropped 10 bases, with 14 bases sitting between them. CDR3 sequence reads: CASSGSGFGAFF. CDR3 nucleotides: TGTGCCAGCAGCGGGTCGGGATTTGGAGCTTTCTTT.

The rearrangement uses TRBV6-5 and TRBJ2-2; 10 bases are shared with TRBD1. This CDR3 is 15 amino acids long. V was pared by 4 bases and J by 5 bases, with 4 bases of the junction left unmatched. Germline V gives CDR1 MNHEY, CDR2 SVGAGI. The CDR3 spells CASSWTGGETGELFF. The CDR3, as DNA: TGTGCCAGCAGTTGGACAGGGGGAGAAACCGGGGAGCTGTTTTTT.

The chain links TRBV5-1 to TRBJ2-5; possible D gene TRBD2, 6 bases. This CDR3 region has 14 residues. CDR1 and CDR2 from the germline V gene are SGHRS and YFSETQ. Between the trimmed V and J ends, which lost 4 bases and 5 bases, there was a span of 15 bases. Here the CDR3 reads CASSAARREETQYF. CDR3 coding DNA: TGCGCCAGCAGCGCCGCGAGACGGGAGGAGACCCAGTACTTC.

The rearrangement links TRBV7-9 to TRBJ2-7; D not certain. The germline V and J ends were trimmed by 2 bases and 4 bases, with 12 bases remaining between them. CDR1 is SEHNR and CDR2 is FQNEAQ in the germline V gene (reference sequence). This CDR3 region has 14 residues. CDR3 coding DNA: TGTGCCAGCAGCTTACCTAAATTAAATTACGAGCAGTACTTC. Translation: CASSLPKLNYEQYF.

The rearrangement uses TRBV5-1 and TRBJ2-7; weak D call: TRBD1 (6 bases). The germline gives CDR1 SGHRS, CDR2 YFSETQ. V lost 3 bases and J 1 base, leaving 23 bases between the germline ends. The CDR3 loop spans 18 amino acids. In DNA, the CDR3 is TGCGCCAGCAGCTCCTCCTCCTCCCGACAGGCTGGTTCCTACGAGCAGTACTTC. Its translation is CASSSSSSRQAGSYEQYF.

This chain uses TRBV21-1 with TRBJ2-7; the D call of TRBD2 is as the table states it, not checked on the DNA. TRBV21-1 is a pseudogene locus. CDR3 length equals 16 residues. For the CDR3, the DNA is TGTGCCAGCAGCCATCCGCGGTACGAGAGCTCCTACGAGCAGTACTTC. Translating it yields CASSHPRYESSYEQYF.

This CDR3 reads CASSEVTGWSNQPQHF. Written as DNA, the CDR3 is TGTGCCAGCAGTGAAGTTACAGGGTGGAGCAATCAGCCCCAGCATTTT. The V gene is TRBV6-1, the J gene TRBJ1-5; a weak D match, TRBD1 (6 bases). Germline V gives CDR1 MNHNS, CDR2 SASEGT. The CDR3 extends over 16 amino acids. V gave up 1 base and J gave up 1 base, with 11 bases separating them.

V and J are TRBV7-9 and TRBJ2-7, with D unresolved. The V end lost 5 bases, the J end lost 7 bases, and 15 bases lay between the germline ends. Germline CDR1 is SEHNR and CDR2 is FQNEAQ (reference sequence). This CDR3 is 13 amino acids long. CDR3 sequence (DNA): TGTGCCAGCAGCGAGCTTTCCCATGTGGAGCAGTACTTC. Protein: CASSELSHVEQYF.

This clone was observed a few times. V usage is TRBV28 and J usage is TRBJ2-7, with TRBD2 identical over 8 bases. Germline V CDR1 and CDR2: MDHEN, SYDVKM. This CDR3 is 13 amino acids long. Trimming cost V 8 bases and J 2 bases; bases outside gene matches: 5. DNA of the CDR3: TGTGCCAGCCGGTTAGCGGGACCCTACGAGCAGTACTTC. This translates into CASRLAGPYEQYF.

The J gene is TRBJ1-2, the V gene TRBV6-5; 7 bases align to TRBD1. CDR3 length: 12 amino acids. The germline V gene has CDR1 MNHEY and CDR2 SVGAGI. J gave up 5 bases and V 7 bases, and 4 bases lay outside the gene matches. Here the CDR3 DNA reads TGTGCCAGCAAGACAGGGCCATATGGCTACACCTTC. Translating gives CASKTGPYGYTF.

CDR3: CASSLDWGAVYNEQFF. CDR3 nucleotides: TGTGCCAGCAGCTTAGATTGGGGAGCGGTTTACAATGAGCAGTTCTTC. The chain recombines TRBV11-3 with TRBJ2-1; D possibly corresponds to TRBD2 (5 bases). Germline values: CDR1 SGHNT, CDR2 YENEEA. The V end lost 0 bases, the J end lost 4 bases, and 13 bases lay between the germline ends. This CDR3 has 16 amino acids.

The chain joins TRBV4-1 to TRBJ2-4, with 7 bases identical to TRBD1. Looked up from germline, CDR1 is MGHRA and CDR2 is YSYEKL. The CDR3 spans 15 residues. After removal of 4 bases from V and 6 bases from J, the junction contained 9 bases not matched to a gene. CDR3 nucleotide sequence: TGCGCCAGCAGCCGGATTGACAGGGTGGGAAACATTCAGTACTTC. Residues: CASSRIDRVGNIQYF.

The chain joins TRBV5-5 to TRBJ1-2, with 7 nucleotides matching TRBD1. This CDR3 has 17 residues. Germline-derived CDR1 and CDR2 are SGHKS and YYEKEE (reference sequence). J gave up 2 bases and V 2 bases, and 12 bases lay outside the gene matches. The CDR3 reads CASSFPPPPGQNYGYTF. The CDR3 DNA sequence: TGTGCCAGCAGCTTCCCCCCTCCTCCGGGACAGAACTATGGCTACACCTTC.

Here the CDR3 reads CASRGQGGGNQPQHF. The CDR3 DNA is TGTGCCAGCAGGGGACAGGGAGGGGGCAATCAGCCCCAGCATTTT. The chain couples TRBV6-1 to TRBJ1-5, with 9 bases fitting TRBD1. CDR1 and CDR2 from the germline V gene are MNHNS and SASEGT. The CDR3 is 15 residues long. The trim removed 6 bases at V and 2 bases at J, leaving 5 bases unmatched.

The chain is built from TRBV12-5 and TRBJ1-2, with TRBD1 matching over 7 bases. CDR1 and CDR2 from the germline V gene are LGHNT and FRNRAP. J was trimmed by 0 bases and V by 5 bases; bases with no gene match: 6. This CDR3 contains 15 residues. The CDR3 loop reads CASGRSGGANYGYTF. For the CDR3, the DNA is TGTGCTAGTGGTCGATCAGGGGGAGCTAACTATGGCTACACCTTC.